This T cell receptor (beta chain) was sequenced in a study of T cells in Graves' hyperthyroidism and ophthalmopathy. General study points: Blood samples included most of the expanded thyroid clonotypes exceeding 0.001.

The diagnoses drew upon clinical symptoms, serum thyroxine and TRAb, thyroid ultrasound and orbital computed tomography. PBMCs stemmed from approximately 9.1 ml fresh peripheral blood. This clonotype has only a few counts. Antigen specificity is unknown. Template material for amplifying TCR beta CDR3 regions consisted of RNA transcripts. The HTBI primer set was used in a first-round RT-PCR of the TCR CDR3. TCRdb used MiXCR to reprocess the multiplex PCR reads, holding one entry per CDR3 protein. The repertoire consists of around 380,000 distinct CDR3 sequences, with approximately 12% occurring once and the leading ten covering 20% to 25%. From germline, CDR1 is SGHAT and CDR2 FQNNGV. Trimming removed 0 bases from V and 16 bases from J; junction bases left unmatched: 4. The CDR3 has 13 amino acids.

The chain has TRBV11-2 and TRBJ2-1; 12 bases match TRBD2. The source material was blood. The receptor was isolated from a man aged 30 to 45 with Graves' hyperthyroidism that later progressed to Graves' ophthalmopathy. The CDR3 loop is CASSLEPSGGAFF. The CDR3 DNA sequence: TGTGCCAGCAGCTTAGAACCTAGCGGGGGGGCATTCTTC.